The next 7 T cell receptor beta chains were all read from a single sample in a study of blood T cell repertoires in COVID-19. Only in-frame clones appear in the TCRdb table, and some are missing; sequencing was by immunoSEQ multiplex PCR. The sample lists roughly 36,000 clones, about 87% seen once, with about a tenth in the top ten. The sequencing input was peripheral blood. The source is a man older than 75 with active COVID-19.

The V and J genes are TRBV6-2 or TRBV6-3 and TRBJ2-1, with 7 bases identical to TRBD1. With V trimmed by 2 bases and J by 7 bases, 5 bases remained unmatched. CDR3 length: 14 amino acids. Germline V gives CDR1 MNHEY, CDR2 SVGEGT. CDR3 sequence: CASSYGTVGNEQFF. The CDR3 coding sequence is TGTGCCAGCAGTTACGGGACAGTAGGTAATGAGCAGTTCTTC.

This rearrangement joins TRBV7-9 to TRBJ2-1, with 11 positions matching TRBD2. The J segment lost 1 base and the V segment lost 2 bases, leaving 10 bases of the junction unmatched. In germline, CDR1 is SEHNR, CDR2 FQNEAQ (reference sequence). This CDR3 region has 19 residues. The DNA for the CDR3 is TGTGCCAGCAGCTTAAGGGCTCCCGGACTAGCGGGTTCCTACAATGAGCAGTTCTTC. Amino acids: CASSLRAPGLAGSYNEQFF.

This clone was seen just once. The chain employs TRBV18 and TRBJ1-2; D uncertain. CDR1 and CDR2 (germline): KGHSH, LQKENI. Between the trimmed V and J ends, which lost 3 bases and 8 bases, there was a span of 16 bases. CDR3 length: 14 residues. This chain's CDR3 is CASSPRTTTSGYTF. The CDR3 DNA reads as TGTGCCAGCTCACCCAGAACCACCACCTCGGGCTACACCTTC. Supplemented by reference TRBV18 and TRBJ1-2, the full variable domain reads NAGVMQNPRHLVRRRGQEARLRCSPMKGHSHVYWYRQLPEEGLKFMVYLQKENIIDESGMPKERFSAEFPKEGPSILRIQQVVRGDSAAYFCASSPRTTTSGYTFGSGTRLTVV.

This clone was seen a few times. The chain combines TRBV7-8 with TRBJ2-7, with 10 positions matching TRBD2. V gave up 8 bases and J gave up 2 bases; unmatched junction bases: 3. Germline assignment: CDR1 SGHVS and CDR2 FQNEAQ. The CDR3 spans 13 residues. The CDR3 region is CASLGTSAYEQYF. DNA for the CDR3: TGTGCCAGCCTCGGGACTAGCGCCTACGAGCAGTACTTC.

CDR3 DNA sequence: TGTGCCAGCGGCCGGGGTGGGGGGAAGGCCTACGAGCAGTACTTC. As protein: CASGRGGGKAYEQYF. The chain carries TRBV7-2 and TRBJ2-7; D may be TRBD2 (6 bases). The germline V and J ends were trimmed by 8 bases and 2 bases, with 19 bases remaining between them. Germline V CDR1 and CDR2: SGHTA, FQGNSA. This CDR3 region has 15 residues.

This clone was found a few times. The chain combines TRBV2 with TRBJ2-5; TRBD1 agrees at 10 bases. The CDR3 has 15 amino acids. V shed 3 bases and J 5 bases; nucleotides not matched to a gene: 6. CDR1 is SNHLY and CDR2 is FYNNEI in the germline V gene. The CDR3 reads CASSEGQGNWETQYF. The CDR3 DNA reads TGTGCCAGCAGTGAGGGACAGGGGAACTGGGAGACCCAGTACTTC.

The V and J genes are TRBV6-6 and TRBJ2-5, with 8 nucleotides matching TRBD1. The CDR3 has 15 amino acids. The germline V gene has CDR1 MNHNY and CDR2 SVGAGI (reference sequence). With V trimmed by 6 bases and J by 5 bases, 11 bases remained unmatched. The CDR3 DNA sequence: TGTGCCAGCAGCCCCGCGGACAGGGCCAGTGAGACCCAGTACTTC. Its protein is CASSPADRASETQYF.